The 32 T cell receptor beta chains listed next were all sequenced from one sample in a study of molecular identifiers for immune sequencing clone quantification. From the PCR reads, TCRdb called clonotypes with MiXCR, one entry per CDR3 protein. The sample lists about 630,000 distinct CDR3 sequences; about 25% were seen once. Source material: naive CD8+ T cells from blood, with Jurkat cell RNA spiked in. Specified subset: FACS-sorted CD8+CD4-CCR7+CD45RA+ naive T cells. These receptors were obtained from a human donor in good health. Some libraries in this study had Jurkat cell RNA spiked in.

V is TRBV20-1 and J is TRBJ1-1; D ambiguous. CDR3 length: 16 amino acids. The V gene lost 1 base and the J gene lost 3 bases, with 18 bases spanning the gap. Looked up from germline, CDR1 is DFQATT and CDR2 is SNEGSKA (reference sequence). The CDR3 is CSARAALAVWYTEAFF. DNA for the CDR3: TGCAGTGCTAGAGCCGCATTGGCGGTCTGGTACACTGAAGCTTTCTTT.

V gene TRBV6-2 or TRBV6-3 combines with J gene TRBJ2-1; possibly TRBD2 for D (6 bases). Germline V lookup: CDR1 MNHEY, CDR2 SVGEGT. V was shortened by 7 bases and J by 5 bases, with 15 bases between the two germline ends. The CDR3 loop spans 14 amino acids. DNA for the CDR3: TGTGCCAGCACAGGTAGACGGGAGAACAATGAGCAGTTCTTC. Its protein is CASTGRRENNEQFF.

V gene TRBV27 combines with J gene TRBJ2-3; D unresolved. The V gene lost 5 bases and the J gene lost 2 bases, with 11 bases spanning the gap. CDR3 length: 14 residues. The germline V gene has CDR1 MNHEY and CDR2 SMNVEV (reference sequence). CDR3 bases: TGTGCCAGCAGTAAGGGTTTACTCACAGATACGCAGTATTTT. Protein product: CASSKGLLTDTQYF.

Concerning this clonotype: Because it lacks the conserved phenylalanine or tryptophan at the end, this CDR3 is likely a read error. The chain recombines TRBV19 with TRBJ1-2; D not certain. Germline loops: CDR1 LNHDA, CDR2 SQIVND (reference sequence). CDR3 length equals 15 residues. Trimming left V 3 bases short and J 6 bases short, with 17 bases between. CDR3 residues: CASSIVVSSGDGYTY. The CDR3 DNA is TGTGCCAGTAGTATCGTGGTGTCAAGTGGGGATGGCTACACCTAC.

With regard to this clonotype: A read error may be the cause here, since a much bigger clone is one base away. This sequence joins TRBV7-9 and TRBJ2-3; TRBD1 is a possible D gene (6 bases). The CDR3 totals 15 residues. Germline lookup yields CDR1 SEHNR and CDR2 FQNEAQ (reference sequence). V was shortened by 5 bases and J by 6 bases, with 18 bases between the two germline ends. CDR3 in amino acids: CASSASLGAYDTQYF. Written as DNA, the CDR3 is TGTGCCAGCAGCGCCTCTTTGGGGGCCTACGATACGCAGTATTTT.

The chain uses TRBV4-1 and TRBJ2-4; D uncertain. Trimming left V 0 bases short and J 5 bases short, with 17 bases between. Germline V gene data show CDR1 as MGHRA and CDR2 as YSYEKL. The CDR3 totals 17 residues. The CDR3 protein is CASSQEETSLHQNIQYF. The CDR3 coding sequence is TGCGCCAGCAGCCAAGAAGAAACATCACTCCATCAAAACATTCAGTACTTC.

This clonotype was detected ten times or more. The chain has TRBV4-3 and TRBJ1-5, with unresolved D. The CDR3 sequence is 15 residues long. The germline CDR1 and CDR2 sequences are LGHNA and YSLEER. Trimming left V 4 bases short and J 3 bases short, with 13 bases between. The CDR3 DNA follows: TGCGCCAGCAGCCCTACAAGGGTTGACAATCAGCCCCAGCATTTT. Translating gives CASSPTRVDNQPQHF.

This clonotype was detected a few times. J is TRBJ2-3 and V is TRBV4-3; 8 bases align to TRBD2. Germline V lookup: CDR1 LGHNA, CDR2 YSLEER. V lost 3 bases, J lost 9 bases, and 5 bases stayed unmatched. The CDR3 loop spans 13 amino acids. The CDR3 sequence: CASSHGGADTQYF. For the CDR3, the DNA is TGCGCCAGCAGCCACGGGGGGGCTGACACGCAGTATTTT.

In its sample, this clonotype was seen a few times. The J gene is TRBJ2-3, the V gene TRBV5-5; TRBD2 matches 8 bases. The CDR3 runs to 14 residues. Germline CDR1 and CDR2: SGHKS and YYEKEE (reference sequence). The V gene end was trimmed by 4 bases and the J gene end by 6 bases; junction bases not matched to a gene: 7. CDR3 residues: CASSPAGGADTQYF. The CDR3 nucleotides are TGTGCCAGCAGCCCGGCGGGGGGCGCGGATACGCAGTATTTT.

In its sample, this clonotype was seen a few times. DNA of the CDR3: TGTGCCAGCAGCTTCAGGGGTGAAAAACTGTTTTTT. It translates to CASSFRGEKLFF. The chain couples TRBV5-8 to TRBJ1-4, with D maybe TRBD1 (6 bases). CDR1 SGHTS and CDR2 YDEGEE come from the germline V gene. V lost 2 bases and J 7 bases, leaving 6 bases between the germline ends. The CDR3 contains 12 residues.

This clonotype was counted ten times or more. The chain combines TRBV29-1 with TRBJ1-2; D might be TRBD1 (5 bases). V shed 5 bases and J shed 2 bases, with 12 bases lying between them. CDR3 length: 13 residues. Germline CDR1 reads SQVTM; CDR2 reads ANQGSEA. Here the CDR3 DNA reads TGCAGCGTTCAAGCCCGGGACAACTATGGCTACACCTTC. Amino acids: CSVQARDNYGYTF.

This clonotype was counted at least ten times. V gene TRBV5-1 combines with J gene TRBJ2-2, with 7 bases lining up with TRBD1. The CDR3 runs to 15 residues. Germline-derived CDR1 and CDR2 are SGHRS and YFSETQ. The J segment lost 4 bases and the V segment lost 2 bases, leaving 5 bases of the junction unmatched. DNA for the CDR3: TGCGCCAGCAGCTTTGTCCAGGGGGTCACCGGGGAGCTGTTTTTT. This codes for CASSFVQGVTGELFF.

There are a few counts of this clonotype. This sequence joins TRBV7-2 and TRBJ2-1; 12 nucleotides match TRBD2. CDR1 is SGHTA and CDR2 is FQGNSA in the germline V gene. The CDR3 is made up of 16 amino acids. V shed 2 bases, J shed 12 bases, and the junction held 11 bases outside the gene matches. The CDR3 sequence: CASSLLATSGGEGQFF. The CDR3 DNA reads as TGTGCCAGCAGCTTACTTGCGACTAGCGGGGGAGAAGGGCAGTTCTTC.

The sample holds a few counts of this clonotype. This chain uses TRBV7-9 with TRBJ2-1; a weak D match, TRBD2 (5 bases). The germline V gene encodes CDR1 SEHNR and CDR2 FQNEAQ (reference sequence). Trimming cost V 3 bases and J 8 bases, with 11 bases left between them. This CDR3 has 13 residues. CDR3 sequence reads: CASSLPHGDEQFF. Written as DNA, the CDR3 is TGTGCCAGCAGCTTGCCGCACGGGGATGAGCAGTTCTTC. The whole variable domain, filled in from reference TRBV7-9 and TRBJ2-1, reads DTGVSQNPRHKITKRGQNVTFRCDPISEHNRLYWYRQTLGQGPEFLTYFQNEAQLEKSRLLSDRFSAERPKGSFSTLEIQRTEQGDSAMYLCASSLPHGDEQFFGPGTRLTVL.

The chain has TRBV5-3 and TRBJ2-1; a weak D match, TRBD1 (6 bases). Being an ORF, TRBV5-3 has a function that is uncertain. Trimming shortened V by 8 bases and J by 4 bases, and 16 bases separated the two germline ends. The CDR3 has 14 amino acids. The CDR3 DNA sequence: TGTGCCAGCAGCGGCCCAGGGGCTTACAATGAGCAGTTCTTC. Its protein product is CASSGPGAYNEQFF.

This clonotype came up a few times. Relative to the germline gene, one junction end is altered; a read error may explain this. J is TRBJ2-7 and V is TRBV11-2; D possibly uses TRBD1 or TRBD2 (5 bases each). The CDR3 has 14 residues. In germline, CDR1 is SGHAT, CDR2 FQNNGV. Here the CDR3 reads CASSFGAFSYEQYF. CDR3 coding DNA: TGTGCCAGCAGCTTCGGGGCTTTCTCCTATGAGCAGTACTTC.

Notes on this clonotype: A much bigger clone sits one base away, suggesting this may be a read error. This rearrangement joins TRBV6-6 to TRBJ1-2, with D tentatively TRBD1 (5 bases). Germline V lookup: CDR1 MNHNY, CDR2 SVGAGI (reference sequence). The V gene lost 2 bases and the J gene lost 3 bases, with 22 bases spanning the gap. This CDR3 is 18 amino acids long. This chain's CDR3 is CASSYNSMGQTEYYGYTF. The CDR3 DNA follows: TGTGCCAGCAGTTACAACTCTATGGGGCAGACGGAATACTATGGCTACACCTTC.

The rearrangement links TRBV6-1 to TRBJ1-5; D gene ambiguous. The germline V gene has CDR1 MNHNS and CDR2 SASEGT. The CDR3 loop spans 16 amino acids. V lost 1 base, J lost 0 bases, and 10 bases lay in between. This CDR3 reads CASSEEGAYSNQPQHF. The CDR3 region has the DNA TGTGCCAGCAGTGAAGAGGGAGCCTATAGCAATCAGCCCCAGCATTTT.

About this clonotype itself: Germline is not matched at one junction end, which may reflect a read error. The rearrangement joins TRBV12-3 or TRBV12-4 to TRBJ1-1, with 7 bases that match TRBD1. This CDR3 spans 15 amino acids. For the CDR3, the DNA is TGTGCCCGCAGGGGGGTGGGGGGCGCGTATACTGAAGCTTTCTTT. This gives the protein CARRGVGGAYTEAFF.

Only a few counts were recorded for this clonotype. The chain links TRBV18 to TRBJ2-6; unclear D gene. Germline assignment: CDR1 KGHSH and CDR2 LQKENI. The CDR3 consists of 20 residues. V was pared by 3 bases and J by 1 base, with 22 bases between. The CDR3 sequence is CASSPDVRTVLLSGANVLTF. The CDR3 DNA reads as TGTGCCAGCTCACCCGACGTACGCACGGTTTTGCTTTCTGGGGCCAACGTCCTGACTTTC. The full variable domain, with the rest looked up from reference TRBV18 and TRBJ2-6, is NAGVMQNPRHLVRRRGQEARLRCSPMKGHSHVYWYRQLPEEGLKFMVYLQKENIIDESGMPKERFSAEFPKEGPSILRIQQVVRGDSAAYFCASSPDVRTVLLSGANVLTFGAGSRLTVL.

This clonotype appeared a few times. The V gene is TRBV10-2, the J gene TRBJ2-3, with TRBD2 identical over 7 bases. V trimming: 2 bases; J trimming: 1 base; junction bases outside the gene matches: 0. The CDR3 has 14 residues. The germline CDR1 and CDR2 sequences are WSHSY and SAAADI. DNA for the CDR3: TGCGCCAGCAGTGAGGCGGGGGGCACAGATACGCAGTATTTT. Protein product: CASSEAGGTDTQYF.

This chain uses TRBV4-3 with TRBJ1-2; the D gene is possibly TRBD1 (6 bases). With 0 bases removed from V and 2 bases from J, the gap between germline ends came to 13 bases. This CDR3 spans 16 amino acids. Per germline, CDR1 LGHNA and CDR2 YSLEER. The CDR3 DNA follows: TGCGCCAGCAGCCAAGACTTACAGGGAGGGAACTATGGCTACACCTTC. Translating gives CASSQDLQGGNYGYTF.

This clonotype was counted a few times. The J gene is TRBJ2-7, the V gene TRBV28; 7 bases agree with TRBD1. The CDR3 length is 16 residues. The V segment lost 2 bases and the J segment 10 bases; nucleotides outside the gene matches: 17. From germline, CDR1 is MDHEN and CDR2 SYDVKM. CDR3 sequence reads: CASSLMVGDSPPHQYF. The CDR3 DNA sequence: TGTGCCAGCAGTTTAATGGTTGGGGACAGCCCCCCTCATCAGTACTTC.

The CDR3 spells CSARDLRGNSYEQYF. For the CDR3, the DNA is TGCAGTGCTAGAGACCTTCGGGGGAACTCCTACGAGCAGTACTTC. V and J are TRBV20-1 and TRBJ2-7; tentative D call: TRBD2 (6 bases). V shed 0 bases and J shed 0 bases, with 12 bases lying between them. This CDR3 has 15 residues. Germline V gives CDR1 DFQATT, CDR2 SNEGSKA (reference sequence).

This clonotype was picked up many times. The rearrangement links TRBV9 to TRBJ2-6; D remains ambiguous. The CDR3 sequence is 15 residues long. CDR1 and CDR2 (germline): SGDLS, YYNGEE. With 5 bases removed from V and 0 bases from J, the gap between germline ends came to 9 bases. The CDR3 here is CASSGAGSGANVLTF. The CDR3 nucleotides read TGTGCCAGCAGTGGAGCCGGCTCTGGGGCCAACGTCCTGACTTTC.

Remarks on this clonotype: A much larger clone is a single base away; this may be a read error. The V and J genes are TRBV2 and TRBJ1-4, with D maybe TRBD1 (6 bases). V was trimmed by 5 bases and J by 11 bases, leaving 18 bases between them. The CDR3 has 14 amino acids. Germline loops: CDR1 SNHLY, CDR2 FYNNEI. The CDR3 spells CASSPGQTGDKLFF. CDR3 bases: TGTGCCAGCAGTCCTGGACAGACGGGGGATAAACTGTTTTTT.

This clonotype occurred a few times. V and J are TRBV7-9 and TRBJ1-3; D call uncertain. Germline CDR1 is SEHNR and CDR2 is FQNEAQ (reference sequence). Between the trimmed V and J ends, which lost 5 bases and 3 bases, there was a span of 14 bases. The CDR3 covers 15 residues. The CDR3 loop reads CASSPPGGFGNTIYF. In DNA form, the CDR3 reads TGTGCCAGCAGCCCCCCTGGAGGGTTTGGAAACACCATATATTTT.

V gene TRBV11-2 combines with J gene TRBJ2-3; D call uncertain. The germline gives CDR1 SGHAT, CDR2 FQNNGV. The V and J ends lost 2 bases and 2 bases respectively, with 8 bases between them. This CDR3 is built from 14 residues. The CDR3 DNA reads TGTGCCAGCAGCTTATTTGCGTCCACAGATACGCAGTATTTT. Residues: CASSLFASTDTQYF.

This clonotype was picked up many times. This rearrangement joins TRBV7-3 to TRBJ2-1; possible D gene TRBD1, 8 bases. Germline loops: CDR1 SGHTA, CDR2 FQGTGA. V dropped 4 bases and J dropped 7 bases, with 11 bases sitting between them. The CDR3 is 13 residues long. The CDR3 here is CASSSQGGNEQFF. As DNA, the CDR3 is TGTGCCAGCAGCTCACAGGGGGGGAATGAGCAGTTCTTC.

This clonotype was seen a handful of times. This chain links TRBV30 with TRBJ1-1; TRBD1 aligns across 7 bases. Germline V gene data show CDR1 as GTSNPN and CDR2 as SVGIG (reference sequence). J gave up 4 bases and V 5 bases, and 4 bases lay outside the gene matches. The CDR3 sequence is 12 residues long. CDR3 DNA: TGTGCCTGGCAGGGGGGGAGCACTGAAGCTTTCTTT. It translates to CAWQGGSTEAFF.

This clonotype was seen at least ten times. The chain uses TRBV5-1 and TRBJ2-3; D gene uncertain. CDR1 is SGHRS and CDR2 is YFSETQ in the germline V gene. The CDR3 runs to 13 residues. V lost 4 bases and J 4 bases, leaving 10 bases between the germline ends. The CDR3 loop is CASSPGVADTQYF. DNA for the CDR3: TGCGCCAGCAGCCCTGGAGTAGCAGATACGCAGTATTTT.

The chain combines TRBV12-3 or TRBV12-4 with TRBJ1-5; the match to TRBD1 covers 8 bases. There are 13 residues in the CDR3. The junction had 7 bases not matched to a gene; V was cut back by 10 bases and J by 5 bases. In nucleotides, the CDR3 is TGTGCCAACGGACAGGGTGGCGATCAGCCCCAGCATTTT. It yields the protein CANGQGGDQPQHF.